This record looks at one T cell receptor beta chain sequence and its context. Its specificity is unknown. The data stem from a study of T cell responses to AZD1222 COVID-19 vaccine. Overall study context: Second doses were pooled across both intervals (about 4 or about 12 weeks). Study conclusions and caveats: Donors were largely white British and mainly female; clonal diversity was possibly underestimated. Only after the peak T cell response were repertoires sampled. When two AZD1222 doses had been given, Spike-specific TCR breadth and depth rose.

Per the germline V gene, CDR1 is SGHNT and CDR2 is YYREEE (reference sequence). This CDR3 has 15 residues. Trimming cost V 4 bases and J 2 bases; bases outside gene matches: 4. TCRdb's table, derived via immunoSEQ multiplex PCR, lists solely in-frame clones and lacks some. In the table there are approximately 150,000 clones, about 89% of which are singletons. This rearrangement joins TRBV5-4 to TRBJ1-3, with 9 bases matching TRBD1. Sequences were derived from peripheral blood, sampled on day 0 of AZD1222 vaccination. This clonotype was obtained from an adult in good health. As DNA, the CDR3 is TGTGCCAGCAGCCCGGGACAGGGAACTGGAAACACCATATATTTT. Its protein product is CASSPGQGTGNTIYF.